These T cell receptor beta chains were read from a single sample in a study of blood T cell repertoires in COVID-19. Only in-frame clones appear in the TCRdb table, and some are missing; sequencing was by immunoSEQ multiplex PCR. This sample yields around 130,000 clones, of which about 87% are seen a single time; roughly 2.5% belongs to the top ten. Sequencing was performed on peripheral blood. The receptors come from a human donor with COVID-19, enrolled during active disease. The donor label of this sample is uncertain. The CDR3 runs from the conserved cysteine through the conserved F or W. Fields, in order: V gene, J gene, D gene, clone size, CDR3 protein, CDR3 DNA. D genes are given only for firm matches. The size of a clone is reported for some rows only, either as once, few or many, or as a class for expanded clones.

V gene: TRBV5-4; J gene: TRBJ2-7; D gene: -; clone size: once; CDR3 protein: CASSLAVLGSEQYF; CDR3 DNA: TGTGCCAGCAGCTTGGCGGTTTTGGGCTCCGAGCAGTACTTC
V gene: TRBV19; J gene: TRBJ2-2; D gene: TRBD1; clone size: once; CDR3 protein: CASSQGAPYTGELFF; CDR3 DNA: TGTGCCAGTAGTCAGGGGGCCCCATACACCGGGGAGCTGTTTTTT
V gene: TRBV5-4; J gene: TRBJ2-1; D gene: -; clone size: few; CDR3 protein: CASSLANSLPEFF; CDR3 DNA: TGTGCCAGCAGCTTGGCCAACTCCCTACCCGAGTTCTTC
V gene: TRBV5-6; J gene: TRBJ2-7; D gene: -; clone size: -; CDR3 protein: CASSLSSIAVSYEQYF; CDR3 DNA: TGTGCCAGCAGCTTGTCGTCAATAGCGGTATCCTACGAGCAGTACTTC
V gene: TRBV5-6; J gene: TRBJ1-2; D gene: -; clone size: -; CDR3 protein: CASSLWGHYGYTF; CDR3 DNA: TGTGCCAGCAGCCTCTGGGGCCACTATGGCTACACCTTC
V gene: TRBV10-3; J gene: TRBJ2-7; D gene: TRBD1; clone size: -; CDR3 protein: CAISESDRDHEQYF; CDR3 DNA: TGTGCCATCAGTGAGTCGGACAGGGACCACGAGCAGTACTTC
V gene: TRBV11-3; J gene: TRBJ2-1; D gene: -; clone size: -; CDR3 protein: CASSLTGFNEQFF; CDR3 DNA: TGTGCCAGCAGCTTAACGGGGTTTAATGAGCAGTTCTTC
V gene: TRBV12-5; J gene: TRBJ2-1; D gene: -; clone size: once; CDR3 protein: CASGFSGVRQEQFF; CDR3 DNA: TGTGCTAGTGGTTTTTCAGGGGTACGGCAGGAGCAGTTCTTC
V gene: TRBV18; J gene: TRBJ1-4; D gene: TRBD1; clone size: -; CDR3 protein: CASSPPGTATNEKLFF; CDR3 DNA: TGTGCCAGCTCACCCCCCGGGACAGCAACTAATGAAAAACTGTTTTTT
V gene: TRBV5-1; J gene: TRBJ2-3; D gene: TRBD1; clone size: -; CDR3 protein: CASSWTGGYTDTQYF; CDR3 DNA: TGCGCCAGCAGCTGGACAGGGGGCTACACAGATACGCAGTATTTT
V gene: TRBV5-4; J gene: TRBJ2-7; D gene: -; clone size: -; CDR3 protein: CASSLDAGLSEQYF; CDR3 DNA: TGTGCCAGCAGCTTGGACGCGGGTTTAAGCGAGCAGTACTTC
V gene: TRBV5-1; J gene: TRBJ1-4; D gene: TRBD1; clone size: -; CDR3 protein: CASSLTGALNEKLFF; CDR3 DNA: TGCGCCAGCAGCCTGACAGGGGCTTTAAATGAAAAACTGTTTTTT
V gene: TRBV30; J gene: TRBJ1-1; D gene: -; clone size: -; CDR3 protein: CAWRGRVGTEAFF; CDR3 DNA: TGTGCCTGGAGGGGGAGAGTAGGCACTGAAGCTTTCTTT
V gene: TRBV24-1; J gene: TRBJ2-1; D gene: TRBD1; clone size: -; CDR3 protein: CATSDRRQGAVYNEQFF; CDR3 DNA: TGTGCCACCAGTGATCGCCGACAGGGGGCGGTCTACAATGAGCAGTTCTTC
V gene: TRBV19; J gene: TRBJ1-6; D gene: -; clone size: -; CDR3 protein: CASTESRGSSYNSPLHF; CDR3 DNA: TGTGCCAGTACCGAAAGTCGGGGAAGCTCCTATAATTCACCCCTCCACTTT
V gene: TRBV5-1; J gene: TRBJ2-1; D gene: -; clone size: -; CDR3 protein: CAIKRKDSGDNEQFF; CDR3 DNA: TGCGCCATCAAACGGAAGGACAGTGGAGACAATGAGCAGTTCTTC
V gene: TRBV11-2; J gene: TRBJ1-2; D gene: -; clone size: -; CDR3 protein: CASSLGADARYTF; CDR3 DNA: TGTGCCAGCAGCTTAGGGGCCGACGCCCGCTACACCTTC
V gene: TRBV3-1/TRBV3-2; J gene: TRBJ1-3; D gene: -; clone size: -; CDR3 protein: CASREDNSGNTIYF; CDR3 DNA: TGTGCCAGCAGAGAGGACAACTCTGGAAACACCATATATTTT
V gene: TRBV12-3/TRBV12-4; J gene: TRBJ2-1; D gene: TRBD2; clone size: -; CDR3 protein: CASSTRGALFF; CDR3 DNA: TGTGCCAGCAGTACGCGGGGGGCCCTGTTCTTC
V gene: TRBV14; J gene: TRBJ2-1; D gene: TRBD1; clone size: -; CDR3 protein: CASSQDGTGNYNEQFF; CDR3 DNA: TGTGCCAGCAGCCAAGATGGGACAGGGAACTACAATGAGCAGTTCTTC
V gene: TRBV5-4; J gene: TRBJ2-2; D gene: -; clone size: -; CDR3 protein: CASSNGQISPGELFF; CDR3 DNA: TGTGCCAGCAGCAACGGACAGATTAGCCCCGGGGAGCTGTTTTTT
V gene: TRBV5-1; J gene: TRBJ2-1; D gene: -; clone size: once; CDR3 protein: CASSQGLLANEQFF; CDR3 DNA: TGCGCCAGCAGCCAGGGACTTTTGGCCAATGAGCAGTTCTTC
V gene: TRBV7-2; J gene: TRBJ1-3; D gene: -; clone size: few; CDR3 protein: CASSLGHQSSGNTIYF; CDR3 DNA: TGTGCCAGCAGCTTGGGACACCAGAGCTCTGGAAACACCATATATTTT
V gene: TRBV10-3; J gene: TRBJ2-1; D gene: TRBD2; clone size: -; CDR3 protein: CAISEGLAGGDEQFF; CDR3 DNA: TGTGCCATCAGTGAGGGGCTAGCGGGAGGGGATGAGCAGTTCTTC
V gene: TRBV19; J gene: TRBJ1-1; D gene: TRBD1; clone size: -; CDR3 protein: CASSTGQGWDEAFF; CDR3 DNA: TGTGCCAGTAGTACCGGACAGGGCTGGGATGAAGCTTTCTTT
V gene: TRBV9; J gene: TRBJ2-3; D gene: -; clone size: -; CDR3 protein: CASSRSLKGGDTQYF; CDR3 DNA: TGTGCCAGCAGCCGAAGCCTAAAGGGGGGGGATACGCAGTATTTT
V gene: TRBV11-3; J gene: TRBJ1-2; D gene: -; clone size: -; CDR3 protein: CASSPGGTRGYTF; CDR3 DNA: TGTGCCAGCAGCCCCGGGGGGACTCGTGGCTACACCTTC
V gene: TRBV2; J gene: TRBJ1-1; D gene: -; clone size: -; CDR3 protein: CASSGSLLPFGNTEAFF; CDR3 DNA: TGTGCCAGCAGTGGTTCCCTCCTTCCCTTCGGGAACACTGAAGCTTTCTTT
V gene: TRBV15; J gene: TRBJ2-5; D gene: -; clone size: once; CDR3 protein: CATSRGETGDQETQYF; CDR3 DNA: TGTGCCACCAGCAGAGGGGAGACCGGGGATCAAGAGACCCAGTACTTC
V gene: TRBV5-1; J gene: TRBJ2-2; D gene: TRBD1; clone size: -; CDR3 protein: CASSLGQGSTGELFF; CDR3 DNA: TGCGCCAGCAGCCTGGGACAGGGGAGCACCGGGGAGCTGTTTTTT
V gene: TRBV3-1/TRBV3-2; J gene: TRBJ2-7; D gene: -; clone size: -; CDR3 protein: CASSQVQGGDEQYF; CDR3 DNA: TGTGCCAGCAGCCAAGTACAGGGAGGGGACGAGCAGTACTTC
V gene: TRBV2; J gene: TRBJ1-3; D gene: -; clone size: once; CDR3 protein: CASRDLTGLSGNTIYF; CDR3 DNA: TGTGCCAGCAGGGATCTAACAGGCTTGTCTGGAAACACCATATATTTT
V gene: TRBV24-1; J gene: TRBJ2-7; D gene: -; clone size: few; CDR3 protein: CATSDPRGDYEQYF; CDR3 DNA: TGTGCCACCAGTGACCCTCGGGGTGACTACGAGCAGTACTTC
V gene: TRBV5-1; J gene: TRBJ1-5; D gene: TRBD1; clone size: -; CDR3 protein: CASSRTGQNNQPQHF; CDR3 DNA: TGCGCCAGCAGCCGTACGGGACAGAACAATCAGCCCCAGCATTTT
V gene: TRBV27; J gene: TRBJ2-2; D gene: -; clone size: -; CDR3 protein: CASSLGGTGELFF; CDR3 DNA: TGTGCCAGCAGTTTAGGGGGGACCGGGGAGCTGTTTTTT
V gene: TRBV10-3; J gene: TRBJ2-1; D gene: TRBD1; clone size: once; CDR3 protein: CAIRPGTGGDYNEQFF; CDR3 DNA: TGTGCCATCAGACCCGGGACAGGGGGGGATTACAATGAGCAGTTCTTC
V gene: TRBV5-1; J gene: TRBJ1-2; D gene: -; clone size: -; CDR3 protein: CASSLGTGQNYGYTF; CDR3 DNA: TGCGCCAGCAGCTTAGGTACGGGACAAAACTATGGCTACACCTTC
V gene: TRBV7-3; J gene: TRBJ1-1; D gene: -; clone size: -; CDR3 protein: CASSRIRWTAFMNTEAFF; CDR3 DNA: TGTGCCAGCAGCAGGATTCGGTGGACAGCTTTCATGAACACTGAAGCTTTCTTT
V gene: TRBV12-3/TRBV12-4; J gene: TRBJ1-1; D gene: -; clone size: -; CDR3 protein: CASIRGMNTEAFF; CDR3 DNA: TGTGCCAGCATTAGGGGAATGAACACTGAAGCTTTCTTT
V gene: TRBV2; J gene: TRBJ1-5; D gene: TRBD1; clone size: -; CDR3 protein: CASRRQGSDQPQHF; CDR3 DNA: TGTGCCAGCAGGCGACAGGGGTCTGATCAGCCCCAGCATTTT
V gene: TRBV6-1; J gene: TRBJ2-1; D gene: -; clone size: -; CDR3 protein: CARSERTPTFNNEQFF; CDR3 DNA: TGTGCCCGAAGTGAGAGGACACCGACTTTCAACAATGAGCAGTTCTTC
V gene: TRBV27; J gene: TRBJ1-2; D gene: TRBD1; clone size: -; CDR3 protein: CASSPRTGESNYGYTF; CDR3 DNA: TGTGCCAGCAGTCCGAGGACAGGGGAGAGTAACTATGGCTACACCTTC
V gene: TRBV6-5; J gene: TRBJ1-3; D gene: TRBD1; clone size: -; CDR3 protein: CASSYVGQGLGNTIYF; CDR3 DNA: TGTGCCAGCAGTTACGTCGGACAGGGTCTTGGAAACACCATATATTTT
V gene: TRBV5-1; J gene: TRBJ1-2; D gene: -; clone size: -; CDR3 protein: CASSLGVVARARDGYTF; CDR3 DNA: TGCGCCAGCAGCTTGGGTGTTGTGGCCAGGGCGAGAGATGGCTACACCTTC
V gene: TRBV30; J gene: TRBJ1-6; D gene: -; clone size: -; CDR3 protein: CAWRDSLNSPLHF; CDR3 DNA: TGTGCCTGGAGGGACAGCCTTAATTCACCCCTCCACTTT
V gene: TRBV24-1; J gene: TRBJ2-5; D gene: TRBD2; clone size: -; CDR3 protein: CATSDFTAGGGETQYF; CDR3 DNA: TGTGCCACCAGTGATTTTACTGCGGGAGGTGGGGAGACCCAGTACTTC
V gene: TRBV6-5; J gene: TRBJ2-1; D gene: -; clone size: once; CDR3 protein: CASSSQSRQGHEQFF; CDR3 DNA: TGTGCCAGCAGTTCCCAGTCGAGGCAGGGCCATGAGCAGTTCTTC
V gene: TRBV28; J gene: TRBJ2-7; D gene: -; clone size: few; CDR3 protein: CATNPTTEFSYEQYF; CDR3 DNA: TGTGCCACCAATCCTACTACGGAGTTTTCCTACGAGCAGTACTTC
V gene: TRBV25-1; J gene: TRBJ2-1; D gene: -; clone size: few; CDR3 protein: CASSDYSLRSSYNEQFF; CDR3 DNA: TGTGCCAGCAGTGATTACTCATTGAGGAGTTCCTACAATGAGCAGTTCTTC
V gene: TRBV28; J gene: TRBJ1-1; D gene: -; clone size: -; CDR3 protein: CASTGGQNLREAFF; CDR3 DNA: TGTGCCAGCACCGGAGGACAGAATCTCCGTGAAGCTTTCTTT
V gene: TRBV5-6; J gene: TRBJ1-1; D gene: -; clone size: -; CDR3 protein: CASSLGADLFVFF; CDR3 DNA: TGTGCCAGCAGCTTGGGGGCAGATTTATTTGTTTTCTTT
V gene: TRBV6-5; J gene: TRBJ2-7; D gene: TRBD1; clone size: -; CDR3 protein: CASSYSDRDYEQYF; CDR3 DNA: TGTGCCAGCAGTTACTCTGACAGGGACTACGAGCAGTACTTC
V gene: TRBV3-1/TRBV3-2; J gene: TRBJ2-3; D gene: TRBD2; clone size: -; CDR3 protein: CASSQAVGGGGLDTQYF; CDR3 DNA: TGTGCCAGCAGCCAAGCGGTAGGCGGGGGGGGTTTAGATACGCAGTATTTT